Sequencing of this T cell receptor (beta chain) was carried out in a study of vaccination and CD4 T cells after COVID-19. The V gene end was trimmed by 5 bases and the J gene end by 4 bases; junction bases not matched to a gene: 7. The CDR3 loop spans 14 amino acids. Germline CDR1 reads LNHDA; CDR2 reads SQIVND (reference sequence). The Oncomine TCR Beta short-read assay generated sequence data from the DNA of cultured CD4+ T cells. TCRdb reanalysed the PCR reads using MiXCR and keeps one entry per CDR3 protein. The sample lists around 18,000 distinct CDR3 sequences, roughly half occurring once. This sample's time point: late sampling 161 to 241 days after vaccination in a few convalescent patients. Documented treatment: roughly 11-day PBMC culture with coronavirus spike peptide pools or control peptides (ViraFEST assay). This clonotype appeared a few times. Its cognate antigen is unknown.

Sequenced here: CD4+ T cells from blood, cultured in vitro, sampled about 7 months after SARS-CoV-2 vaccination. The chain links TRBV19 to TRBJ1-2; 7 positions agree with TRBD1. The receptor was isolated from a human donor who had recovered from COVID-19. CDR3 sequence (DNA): TGTGCCAGTAGTCAACGGGACAGCCGCTATGGCTACACCTTC. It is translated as CASSQRDSRYGYTF. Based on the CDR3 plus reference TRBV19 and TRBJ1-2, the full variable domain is DGGITQSPKYLFRKEGQNVTLSCEQNLNHDAMYWYRQDPGQGLRLIYYSQIVNDFQKGDIAEGYSVSREKKESFPLTVTSAQKNPTAFYLCASSQRDSRYGYTFGSGTRLTVV.